These 4 T cell receptor beta chains were all obtained from the same sample, sequenced in a study of blood T cell repertoires in COVID-19. Libraries were prepared by immunoSEQ multiplex PCR; TCRdb keeps only in-frame clonotypes and omits some of them. The sample has 72,000 or so clones; approximately 85% are singletons. Material: peripheral blood. The receptors derive from an elderly woman with active or convalescent COVID-19.

The J gene is TRBJ2-3, the V gene TRBV19; 12 bases map to TRBD2. Germline trimming cut 4 bases from V and 2 bases from J; bases unmatched to any gene: 4. There are 16 residues in the CDR3. Germline lookup yields CDR1 LNHDA and CDR2 SQIVND (reference sequence). CDR3 protein: CASSTRTSGATDTQYF. DNA of the CDR3: TGTGCCAGTAGTACCCGGACTAGCGGGGCCACAGATACGCAGTATTTT.

The chain links TRBV18 to TRBJ2-2; D not certain. Trimming pared 3 bases from V and 6 bases from J, leaving 14 bases between. The CDR3 sequence is 15 residues long. Germline values: CDR1 KGHSH, CDR2 LQKENI. The CDR3 DNA reads as TGTGCCAGCTCACCTATGGCGGATCTTCCCGGGGAGCTGTTTTTT. Its translation is CASSPMADLPGELFF.

The chain couples TRBV15 to TRBJ1-3; D gene ambiguous. The CDR3 contains 15 residues. Per germline, CDR1 LNHNV and CDR2 YYDKDF (reference sequence). V was clipped by 0 bases and J by 1 base, with 7 bases between them. The CDR3: CATSRDPGSGNTIYF. For the CDR3, the DNA is TGTGCCACCAGCAGAGACCCGGGATCTGGAAACACCATATATTTT.

V gene TRBV5-1 combines with J gene TRBJ2-2, with 7 bases matching TRBD1. CDR1 SGHRS and CDR2 YFSETQ come from the germline V gene. The ends lost 6 bases at V and 5 bases at J; junction bases unmatched: 10. This CDR3 spans 15 amino acids. CDR3 sequence (DNA): TGCGCCAGCACCGTTTCCGGGACAGCAACCGGGGAGCTGTTTTTT. Residues: CASTVSGTATGELFF.